This T cell receptor beta chain came from a study of T cells in Graves' hyperthyroidism and ophthalmopathy. V dropped 2 bases and J dropped 7; count of bases not matched to a gene: 8. This CDR3 is built from 16 residues. For this clonotype: Its antigen is not identified.

In patients aged 18 to 65, hyperthyroidism was newly diagnosed, with duration under 2 months. At first hyperthyroidism diagnosis, before any ophthalmopathy symptoms, the blood sample was collected. Points from the study as a whole: Before onset, ophthalmopathy was predicted by the model a median about 6.2 months earlier.

Amplification of TCR beta CDR3 regions used RNA as the template. In the first-round RT-PCR of the TCR CDR3, the HTBI primer set was used. TCRdb passed the multiplex PCR reads through MiXCR, listing each CDR3 protein once. The repertoire holds more than 550,000 distinct CDR3 sequences, approximately 18% seen once, with about a sixth in the top ten. The genes are TRBV12-3 or TRBV12-4 and TRBJ2-1; TRBD2 agrees at 10 bases. Sequencing was done on a sample of blood. This receptor was identified in a woman aged 45-60 years with Graves' hyperthyroidism that later progressed to Graves' ophthalmopathy. This CDR3 reads CASSLKTSGALNEQFF. The CDR3 DNA is TGTGCCAGCAGTTTAAAAACTAGCGGGGCTCTAAATGAGCAGTTCTTC.